A few counts support the clone carrying this TCR beta chain. Its specificity is unknown. With V trimmed by 4 bases and J by 3 bases, 6 bases remained unmatched. The CDR3 length is 13 residues. CDR1 is SQVTM, CDR2 ANQGSEA, per germline. According to the study, TCR beta libraries were built with iRepertoire HTBI primers and CDR3-region Arm-PCR. TCRdb called the multiplex PCR reads again in MiXCR, with one record for every CDR3 protein. The sample carries about 440,000 distinct CDR3 sequences, 15% recorded once. Specified time point: newly diagnosed GD, antithyroid drugs for less than 3 months. Preparation of the TCR library used RNA extracted from PBMCs. The sample belongs to a study of regulatory T cells in long-lasting Graves disease. Study findings and constraints: There were preferences for TRBV28, TRBJ1-2 and TRBJ2-5 in persistent disease. More public clonotypes were shared by persistent patients (around 2,500) than by new patients (more than 950).

Another study also made use of these data, one on T cells in Graves' hyperthyroidism and ophthalmopathy.

The gene calls are TRBV29-1 and TRBJ2-7; 7 bases line up with TRBD1. The clonotype was recovered from a woman younger than 45 with Graves disease. The material sequenced was peripheral blood mononuclear cells (PBMCs), taken at new diagnosis, from a patient treated with antithyroid drugs. The CDR3 protein is CSVGRDSFYEQYF. In nucleotides, the CDR3 is TGCAGCGTTGGAAGGGACAGTTTCTACGAGCAGTACTTC.